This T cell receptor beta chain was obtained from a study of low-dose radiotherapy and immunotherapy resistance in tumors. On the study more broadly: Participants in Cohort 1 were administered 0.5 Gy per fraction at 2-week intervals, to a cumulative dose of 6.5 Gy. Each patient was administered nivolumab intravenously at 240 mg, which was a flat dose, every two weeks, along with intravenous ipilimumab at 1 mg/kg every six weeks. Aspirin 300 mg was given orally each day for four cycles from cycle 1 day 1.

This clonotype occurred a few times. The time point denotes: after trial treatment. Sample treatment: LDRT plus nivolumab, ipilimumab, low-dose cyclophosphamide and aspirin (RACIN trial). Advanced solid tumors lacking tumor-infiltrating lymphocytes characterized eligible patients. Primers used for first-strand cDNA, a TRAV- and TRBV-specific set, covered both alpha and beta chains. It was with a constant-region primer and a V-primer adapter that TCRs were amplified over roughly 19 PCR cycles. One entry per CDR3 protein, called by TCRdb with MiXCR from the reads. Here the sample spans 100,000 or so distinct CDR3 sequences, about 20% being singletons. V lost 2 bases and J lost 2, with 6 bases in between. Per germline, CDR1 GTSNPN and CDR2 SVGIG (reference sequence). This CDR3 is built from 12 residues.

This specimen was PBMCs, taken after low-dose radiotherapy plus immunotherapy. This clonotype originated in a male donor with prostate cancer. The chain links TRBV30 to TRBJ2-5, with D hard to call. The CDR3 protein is CAWSSGQETQYF. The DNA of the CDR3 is TGTGCCTGGAGTTCAGGACAAGAGACCCAGTACTTC.